This TCR beta chain was documented in a study of shared clonotypes between healthy human individuals. Comment on this clone: Its antigen remains unidentified.

Overall study results and limits: Between a handful of donors, naive CD4 clonotypes were shared at a level of about 5%.

TCRdb's copy holds only in-frame clones and misses some; the assay was immunoSEQ multiplex PCR. The sample yields 2 million to 3 million clones, just over 90% seen once. V was clipped by 6 bases and J by 7 bases, with 15 bases between them. Germline CDR1 reads MNHNS; CDR2 reads SASEGT. CDR3 length: 13 residues. Sequenced sample: naive CD4+ T cells sorted from blood. Subset of the sample: CD45RA+ positively selected. The origin of this receptor is a man aged 18 to 30 in good health. The V call is TRBV6-1, the J call TRBJ1-1; no definite D call. CDR3 DNA: TGTGCCAGCAGGATACACTTTTTGGGTGAAGCTTTCTTT. Its translation: CASRIHFLGEAFF.